This TCR beta chain was sequenced in a study of Ad26.COV2.S vaccination and SARS-CoV-2 variants. Profiled with immunoSEQ multiplex PCR; TCRdb holds only in-frame clones, not every one. This table has approximately 340,000 clones, just over 90% appearing once. The CDR3 is 16 amino acids. CDR1 and CDR2 (germline): SGDLS, YYNGEE. With 3 bases removed from V and 3 bases from J, the gap between germline ends came to 16 bases. V and J are TRBV9 and TRBJ1-3, with a possible D match to TRBD1 (6 bases). This receptor was identified in a human donor who had recovered from COVID-19. Material: peripheral blood, obtained after recovery from COVID-19. Here the CDR3 reads CASSGSGVSLGNTIYF. CDR3 nucleotide sequence: TGTGCCAGCAGCGGATCAGGGGTTTCGCTTGGAAACACCATATATTTT.